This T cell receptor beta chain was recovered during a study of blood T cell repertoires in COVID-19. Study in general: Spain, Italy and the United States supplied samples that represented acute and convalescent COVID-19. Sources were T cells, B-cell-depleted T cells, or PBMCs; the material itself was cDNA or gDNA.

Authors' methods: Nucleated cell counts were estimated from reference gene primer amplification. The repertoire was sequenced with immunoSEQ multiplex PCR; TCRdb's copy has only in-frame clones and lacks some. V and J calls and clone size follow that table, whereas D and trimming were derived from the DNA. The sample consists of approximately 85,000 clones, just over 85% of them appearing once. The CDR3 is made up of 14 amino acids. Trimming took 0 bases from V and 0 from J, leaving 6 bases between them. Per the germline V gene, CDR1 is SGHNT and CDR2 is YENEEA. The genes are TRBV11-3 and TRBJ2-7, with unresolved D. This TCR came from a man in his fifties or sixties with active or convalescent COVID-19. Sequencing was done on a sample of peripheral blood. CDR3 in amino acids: CASSLDPSSYEQYF. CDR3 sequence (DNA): TGTGCCAGCAGCTTAGATCCCAGCTCCTACGAGCAGTACTTC.